This T cell receptor (beta chain) comes out of a study of control samples from healthy donors and cancer patients. The length of the CDR3 is 13 residues. The V gene's germline CDR1 is SGHAT and CDR2 FQNNGV. Trimming shortened V by 1 base and J by 6 bases, and 8 bases separated the two germline ends. This clone was recorded only once. Produced via immunoSEQ multiplex PCR; TCRdb's table is partial and in-frame only. Of 120,000 to 150,000 clones listed, roughly 92% are singletons. Sequencing used blood. The TCR originated in a young man in good health. The chain employs TRBV11-2 and TRBJ2-3; no reliable D call. The CDR3 sequence is CASSLVPLDTQYF. The DNA for the CDR3 is TGTGCCAGCAGCTTAGTACCGTTGGATACGCAGTATTTT.